A selection of T cell receptor beta chains follows, all from one sample in a study of blood T cell repertoires in COVID-19. This table comes from immunoSEQ multiplex PCR, and its TCRdb copy is limited to in-frame clones, with some not included. The top ten hold approximately 8% of the sample, which has tens of thousands of clones, approximately 87% seen once. The source material was peripheral blood. The receptors here all came from a human donor with acute or convalescent COVID-19. The donor label of this sample is uncertain. Both conserved end residues are part of each CDR3. A D gene is named only where the DNA matches it firmly. Some rows mark clone size as missing; the rest say once, few, many or name a class of expanded clone.

size: .; V: TRBV3-1/TRBV3-2; J: TRBJ2-5; D: TRBD2; CDR3: CATDSGGQETQYF; DNA: TGTGCCACGGATAGCGGGGGTCAAGAGACCCAGTACTTC
size: .; V: TRBV14; J: TRBJ1-1; D: .; CDR3: CASSQELTGEAFF; DNA: TGTGCCAGCAGCCAAGAACTGACAGGAGAAGCTTTCTTT
size: .; V: TRBV5-5; J: TRBJ2-2; D: .; CDR3: CASSFFRETGELFF; DNA: TGTGCCAGCAGCTTTTTTCGGGAAACCGGGGAGCTGTTTTTT
size: .; V: TRBV6-6; J: TRBJ2-7; D: TRBD1; CDR3: CASTKQGAHEQYF; DNA: TGTGCCAGCACTAAACAGGGGGCCCACGAGCAGTACTTC
size: .; V: TRBV20-1; J: TRBJ1-1; D: .; CDR3: CSARWAAEAFF; DNA: TGCAGTGCTAGATGGGCAGCAGAAGCTTTCTTT
size: .; V: TRBV2; J: TRBJ1-2; D: .; CDR3: CASSERQTNYGYTF; DNA: TGTGCCAGCAGTGAACGTCAGACTAACTATGGCTACACCTTC
size: .; V: TRBV7-2; J: TRBJ2-5; D: .; CDR3: CASTPRAGGETQYF; DNA: TGTGCCAGCACCCCCCGAGCTGGCGGCGAGACCCAGTACTTC
size: few; V: TRBV7-9; J: TRBJ2-7; D: TRBD1; CDR3: CASSLWGDRGRSEQYF; DNA: TGTGCCAGCAGCTTATGGGGGGACAGGGGTAGATCCGAGCAGTACTTC
size: .; V: TRBV10-2; J: TRBJ2-5; D: .; CDR3: CASISKGGGAETQYF; DNA: TGCGCCAGCATCTCAAAGGGGGGGGGCGCAGAGACCCAGTACTTC
size: .; V: TRBV3-1/TRBV3-2; J: TRBJ1-2; D: TRBD1; CDR3: CASSQLDRGRPYGYTF; DNA: TGTGCCAGCAGCCAACTAGACAGGGGAAGACCCTATGGCTACACCTTC
size: .; V: TRBV3-1/TRBV3-2; J: TRBJ1-2; D: .; CDR3: CASSSPVVDGYTF; DNA: TGTGCCAGCAGCTCCCCAGTGGTGGATGGCTACACCTTC
size: once; V: TRBV2; J: TRBJ2-1; D: TRBD1; CDR3: CASRRDKGAGLYNEQFF; DNA: TGTGCCAGCAGACGCGACAAGGGGGCAGGTTTATACAATGAGCAGTTCTTC
size: .; V: TRBV18; J: TRBJ1-1; D: .; CDR3: CASSPGANTEAFF; DNA: TGTGCCAGCTCACCAGGGGCGAACACTGAAGCTTTCTTT
size: .; V: TRBV19; J: TRBJ2-7; D: .; CDR3: CASSGVGDISYEQYF; DNA: TGTGCCAGTAGTGGAGTAGGGGACATAAGTTACGAGCAGTACTTC
size: .; V: TRBV7-2; J: TRBJ2-7; D: TRBD2; CDR3: CASSLAPLAGNYEQYF; DNA: TGTGCCAGCAGCTTAGCTCCCCTAGCGGGGAACTACGAGCAGTACTTC
size: .; V: TRBV18; J: TRBJ2-5; D: .; CDR3: CASSPRSDIRETQYF; DNA: TGTGCCAGCTCACCACGGTCCGACATCCGGGAGACCCAGTACTTC
size: .; V: TRBV12-2; J: TRBJ2-3; D: .; CDR3: CASLPHPQGPCEYTQYF; DNA: TGTGCAAGTCTCCCTCACCCCCAGGGGCCCTGCGAGTATACGCAGTATTTT
size: once; V: TRBV7-2; J: TRBJ2-1; D: .; CDR3: CASSLARLNEQFF; DNA: TGTGCCAGCAGCTTAGCGAGGCTCAATGAGCAGTTCTTC
size: .; V: TRBV9; J: TRBJ2-2; D: .; CDR3: CASSLGGVGATGELFF; DNA: TGTGCCAGCAGCCTAGGGGGGGTCGGGGCCACCGGGGAGCTGTTTTTT
size: .; V: TRBV15; J: TRBJ2-5; D: TRBD1; CDR3: CATSIGQGPQETQYF; DNA: TGTGCCACCAGCATCGGACAGGGCCCCCAAGAGACCCAGTACTTC
size: .; V: TRBV29-1; J: TRBJ2-5; D: .; CDR3: CSVEGASRETQYF; DNA: TGCAGCGTTGAAGGGGCCAGCCGAGAGACCCAGTACTTC
size: once; V: TRBV11-2; J: TRBJ1-4; D: .; CDR3: CASSFGVSGEKLFF; DNA: TGTGCCAGCAGCTTTGGGGTGTCGGGAGAAAAACTGTTTTTT
size: .; V: TRBV18; J: TRBJ2-5; D: TRBD2; CDR3: CASSPGLAGGEETQYF; DNA: TGTGCCAGCTCACCGGGACTAGCGGGGGGCGAAGAGACCCAGTACTTC
size: .; V: TRBV29-1; J: TRBJ1-1; D: .; CDR3: CSVAGYTEAFF; DNA: TGCAGCGTTGCGGGGTACACTGAAGCTTTCTTT
size: .; V: TRBV5-1; J: TRBJ1-6; D: TRBD1; CDR3: CASSKGQEDSPLHF; DNA: TGCGCCAGCAGCAAAGGACAGGAGGATTCACCCCTCCACTTT
size: many; V: TRBV4-1; J: TRBJ2-3; D: TRBD2; CDR3: CASSPTGTSGIPSTDTQYF; DNA: TGCGCCAGCAGCCCGACCGGGACTAGCGGGATTCCTAGCACAGATACGCAGTATTTT
size: .; V: TRBV4-3; J: TRBJ1-3; D: TRBD1; CDR3: CASSQSQTGQGGNTIYF; DNA: TGCGCCAGCAGCCAAAGCCAGACCGGACAGGGAGGGAACACCATATATTTT
size: .; V: TRBV2; J: TRBJ1-1; D: TRBD1; CDR3: CASSPQGQGASTEAFF; DNA: TGTGCCAGCAGCCCCCAGGGACAGGGGGCATCCACTGAAGCTTTCTTT
size: few; V: TRBV6-1; J: TRBJ1-6; D: TRBD1; CDR3: CASLPGQDNSPLHF; DNA: TGTGCCAGCCTACCGGGACAGGATAATTCACCCCTCCACTTT
size: .; V: TRBV6-5; J: TRBJ2-7; D: TRBD1; CDR3: CASSRGQGGTYEQYF; DNA: TGTGCCAGCAGCCGGGGACAGGGGGGAACCTACGAGCAGTACTTC
size: .; V: TRBV28; J: TRBJ1-2; D: TRBD1; CDR3: CASSLPAAGTGGGYTF; DNA: TGTGCCAGCAGTCTCCCCGCCGCCGGGACAGGGGGCGGCTACACCTTC
size: .; V: TRBV10-3; J: TRBJ2-1; D: .; CDR3: CAISGASGNEQFF; DNA: TGTGCCATCAGTGGGGCAAGTGGGAATGAGCAGTTCTTC
size: .; V: TRBV24-1; J: TRBJ2-2; D: .; CDR3: CATSDVVTGRDTGELFF; DNA: TGTGCCACCAGTGATGTGGTTACAGGGAGGGACACCGGGGAGCTGTTTTTT
size: .; V: TRBV18; J: TRBJ1-2; D: .; CDR3: CASSPDGGKYGYTF; DNA: TGTGCCAGCTCACCAGACGGAGGGAAATATGGCTACACCTTC
size: .; V: TRBV5-1; J: TRBJ1-2; D: TRBD1; CDR3: CASSFTQGEDGYTF; DNA: TGCGCCAGCAGCTTTACACAGGGGGAGGATGGCTACACCTTC
size: few; V: TRBV18; J: TRBJ1-1; D: .; CDR3: CASSHYQNTEAFF; DNA: TGTGCCAGCTCACACTACCAGAACACTGAAGCTTTCTTT
size: once; V: TRBV5-6; J: TRBJ1-2; D: TRBD1; CDR3: CASSYGTGVFGYTF; DNA: TGTGCCAGCAGCTACGGCACAGGGGTTTTTGGCTACACCTTC
size: .; V: TRBV2; J: TRBJ1-5; D: TRBD1; CDR3: CASEGTDSQPQHF; DNA: TGTGCCAGCGAAGGGACAGATTCTCAGCCCCAGCATTTT
size: .; V: TRBV27; J: TRBJ2-1; D: TRBD2; CDR3: CASNQRGTYNEQFF; DNA: TGTGCCAGCAATCAGCGGGGGACCTACAATGAGCAGTTCTTC
size: .; V: TRBV28; J: TRBJ1-5; D: TRBD1; CDR3: CASSLTGGNQPQHF; DNA: TGTGCCAGCAGCTTGACAGGGGGCAATCAGCCCCAGCATTTT
size: .; V: TRBV30; J: TRBJ1-6; D: .; CDR3: CAWCRGEGWSPLHF; DNA: TGTGCCTGGTGCCGAGGCGAGGGATGGTCACCCCTCCACTTT
size: .; V: TRBV24-1; J: TRBJ2-3; D: .; CDR3: CATSDRRQVSSGDTQYF; DNA: TGTGCCACCAGTGACCGCCGACAGGTGTCCTCTGGAGATACGCAGTATTTT